The TCR beta chain described here comes from a study of human T cells and chemical hapten exposure. TCRdb re-analysed the 5' RACE reads in MiXCR, keeping a single row per CDR3 protein. Here the sample spans approximately 110,000 distinct CDR3 sequences, approximately 19% being singletons. Germline CDR1 reads SNHLY; CDR2 reads FYNNEI. The CDR3 runs 15 residues. With 5 bases clipped from V and 4 bases from J, the junction kept 8 bases outside the gene matches. Unfractionated whole blood yielded total RNA. This chain links TRBV2 with TRBJ2-3; 8 nucleotides agree with TRBD2. The source is a human donor in good health. The CDR3 reads CASSPSGRIPDTQYF. The CDR3 coding sequence is TGTGCCAGCAGTCCGAGCGGGAGAATCCCAGATACGCAGTATTTT.